This T cell receptor (beta chain) was recovered during a study of human T cells and chemical hapten exposure. Across the whole study: Diphenylcyclopropenone was applied weekly to patients' scalps across the approximately 25-week study. Study-wide points: Higher patch test scores went with higher counts of PT1 expanded TCRs.

CDR3 length equals 17 residues. V was pared by 3 bases and J by 0 bases, with 14 bases between. CDR1 and CDR2 from the germline V gene are KGHSH and LQKENI. Time point here: patch test 2, 6 weeks after DPC sensitization. Indicated treatment: therapeutic diphenylcyclopropenone sensitization with weekly scalp DPC. Investigators collected blood before applying each patch test. The library tagged each cDNA molecule with unique molecular identifiers. TCRdb re-called the RACE reads through MiXCR, storing one row per CDR3 protein. The data show roughly 140,000 distinct CDR3 sequences, 10% to 15% seen once. This clonotype was seen repeatedly, ten times or more. Its specificity is not known.

The material sequenced was whole blood, taken in connection with sensitization to the hapten diphenylcyclopropenone (DPC). V gene TRBV18 combines with J gene TRBJ1-4; D unresolved. The receptor was derived from a woman aged 45-65 years with alopecia areata. Some clones in this sample may be carry-over from other donors' samples. Here the CDR3 reads CASSPGRERATNEKLFF. The CDR3, as DNA: TGTGCCAGCTCACCCGGACGGGAAAGAGCAACTAATGAAAAACTGTTTTTT.